The rows below give T cell receptor beta chains drawn from one sample of a study of T cell clonotyping in hematopoietic cell transplantation. Clones were read by immunoSEQ multiplex PCR, and TCRdb kept only the in-frame ones, dropping some. The table includes 25,000 to 30,000 clones, around 80% detected once. The material was peripheral blood mononuclear cells, obtained before stem cell transplant. The receptors here all came from a woman aged 60-70 years with acute myeloid leukemia. Some clones in this sample may be carry-over from other donors' samples. Each CDR3 is given with its conserved first and last residue. Each record gives: CDR3 length, J gene, V gene, D gene, clone size, CDR3 DNA, CDR3 protein. The D gene is left open where the match is weak. Size values are once, few and many counts, or a class for expanded clones, and some rows have none.

cdr3_length: 16; j_call: TRBJ1-5; v_call: TRBV2; d_call: -; clone_size: -; cdr3_nt: TGTGCCAGCAGTGGGCCCAGGGTAGCTTACAATCAGCCCCAGCATTTT; cdr3_aa: CASSGPRVAYNQPQHF
cdr3_length: 15; j_call: TRBJ2-5; v_call: TRBV2; d_call: -; clone_size: -; cdr3_nt: TGTGCCAGCAGTGAATTGGCTCTTGAAGCAGAGACCCAGTACTTC; cdr3_aa: CASSELALEAETQYF
cdr3_length: 16; j_call: TRBJ2-7; v_call: TRBV5-6; d_call: TRBD1; clone_size: -; cdr3_nt: TGTGCCAGCAGCCCGCTCCGGGACAGGGCCACCTACGAGCAGTACTTC; cdr3_aa: CASSPLRDRATYEQYF
cdr3_length: 14; j_call: TRBJ1-2; v_call: TRBV6-5; d_call: -; clone_size: -; cdr3_nt: TGTGCCAGCAGTCAGACCGGTACTAACTATGGCTACACCTTC; cdr3_aa: CASSQTGTNYGYTF
cdr3_length: 16; j_call: TRBJ2-2; v_call: TRBV5-1; d_call: TRBD1; clone_size: -; cdr3_nt: TGCGCCAGCAATTTGGTCGGACAGGGGGCCGCCGGGGAGCTGTTTTTT; cdr3_aa: CASNLVGQGAAGELFF
cdr3_length: 17; j_call: TRBJ1-1; v_call: TRBV27; d_call: -; clone_size: few; cdr3_nt: TGTGCCAGCAGCCGGGGCCGGGGGGGCGGAGTGAACACTGAAGCTTTCTTT; cdr3_aa: CASSRGRGGGVNTEAFF
cdr3_length: 16; j_call: TRBJ2-1; v_call: TRBV2; d_call: TRBD2; clone_size: once; cdr3_nt: TGTGCCAGCAGTGAACATGGACTAGGGCCCTACAATGAGCAGTTCTTC; cdr3_aa: CASSEHGLGPYNEQFF
cdr3_length: 16; j_call: TRBJ1-5; v_call: TRBV18; d_call: -; clone_size: -; cdr3_nt: TGTGCCAGCTCACCAACGGAGGGTGGGAGCAATCAGCCCCAGCATTTT; cdr3_aa: CASSPTEGGSNQPQHF
cdr3_length: 17; j_call: TRBJ2-2; v_call: TRBV7-2; d_call: -; clone_size: -; cdr3_nt: TGTGCCAGCAGCCCTACCCAATCGCGGGCCCCTGCCGGGGAGCTGTTTTTT; cdr3_aa: CASSPTQSRAPAGELFF
cdr3_length: 12; j_call: TRBJ2-1; v_call: TRBV29-1; d_call: -; clone_size: -; cdr3_nt: TGCAGCGTCTTCCGGGCCCGGGGTGAGCAGTTCTTC; cdr3_aa: CSVFRARGEQFF
cdr3_length: 11; j_call: TRBJ2-7; v_call: TRBV20-1; d_call: -; clone_size: -; cdr3_nt: TGCAGTGTCGGCAGCTCCTACGAGCAGTACTTC; cdr3_aa: CSVGSSYEQYF
cdr3_length: 17; j_call: TRBJ1-6; v_call: TRBV5-6; d_call: TRBD1; clone_size: -; cdr3_nt: TGTGCCAGCAGCTTGGGGCGCCTGACAGGGGGCAGGTCACCCCTCCACTTT; cdr3_aa: CASSLGRLTGGRSPLHF
cdr3_length: 14; j_call: TRBJ2-5; v_call: TRBV2; d_call: -; clone_size: -; cdr3_nt: TGTGCCAGCAGTGCGCAGGGTTTGAGGGAGACCCAGTACTTC; cdr3_aa: CASSAQGLRETQYF
cdr3_length: 14; j_call: TRBJ1-1; v_call: TRBV27; d_call: -; clone_size: few; cdr3_nt: TGTGCCAGCAGTTTTAGGACACTGAACACTGAAGCTTTCTTT; cdr3_aa: CASSFRTLNTEAFF
cdr3_length: 14; j_call: TRBJ1-1; v_call: TRBV19; d_call: -; clone_size: -; cdr3_nt: TGTGCCAGTAGTATAATCGGGGTGGGCACTGAAGCTTTCTTT; cdr3_aa: CASSIIGVGTEAFF
cdr3_length: 14; j_call: TRBJ2-1; v_call: TRBV11-3; d_call: TRBD2; clone_size: -; cdr3_nt: TGTGCCAGCAGCTTATCGGGAGGGCTCAATGAGCAGTTCTTC; cdr3_aa: CASSLSGGLNEQFF
cdr3_length: 11; j_call: TRBJ2-3; v_call: TRBV6-6; d_call: -; clone_size: -; cdr3_nt: TGTGCCAGCAGTTCAACAGATACGCAGTATTTT; cdr3_aa: CASSSTDTQYF
cdr3_length: 12; j_call: TRBJ1-2; v_call: TRBV11-2; d_call: -; clone_size: -; cdr3_nt: TGTGCCAGCAGCTTAGAAACCTATGGCTACACCTTC; cdr3_aa: CASSLETYGYTF